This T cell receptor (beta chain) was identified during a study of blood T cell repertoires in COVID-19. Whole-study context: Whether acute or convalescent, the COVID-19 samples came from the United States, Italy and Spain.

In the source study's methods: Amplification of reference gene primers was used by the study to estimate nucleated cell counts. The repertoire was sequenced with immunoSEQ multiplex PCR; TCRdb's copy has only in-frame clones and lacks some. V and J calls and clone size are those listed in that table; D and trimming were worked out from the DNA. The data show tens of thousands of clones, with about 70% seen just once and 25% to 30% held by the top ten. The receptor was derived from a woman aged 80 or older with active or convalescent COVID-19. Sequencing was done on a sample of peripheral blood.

CDR3 residues: CASSYRGTSGANTGELFF. CDR3 nucleotides: TGTGCCAGCAGTTACCGAGGGACTAGCGGAGCGAACACCGGGGAGCTGTTTTTT. J is TRBJ2-2 and V is TRBV6-2 or TRBV6-3; TRBD2 aligns across 11 bases. With V trimmed by 2 bases and J by 0 bases, 5 bases remained unmatched. CDR3 length equals 18 residues. In germline, CDR1 is MNHEY, CDR2 SVGEGT.